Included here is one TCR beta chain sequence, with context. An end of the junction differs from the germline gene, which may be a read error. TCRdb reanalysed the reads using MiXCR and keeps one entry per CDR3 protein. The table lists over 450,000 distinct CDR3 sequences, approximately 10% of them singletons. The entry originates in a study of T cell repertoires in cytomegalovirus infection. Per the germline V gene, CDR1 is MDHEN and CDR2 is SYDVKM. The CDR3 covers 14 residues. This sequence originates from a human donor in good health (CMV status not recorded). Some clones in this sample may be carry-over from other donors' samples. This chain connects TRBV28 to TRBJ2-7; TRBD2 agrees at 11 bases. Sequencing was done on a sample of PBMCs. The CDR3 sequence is CASSLGTSGYERYF. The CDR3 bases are TGTGCCAGCAGTCTCGGGACTAGCGGCTACGAGCGGTACTTC.